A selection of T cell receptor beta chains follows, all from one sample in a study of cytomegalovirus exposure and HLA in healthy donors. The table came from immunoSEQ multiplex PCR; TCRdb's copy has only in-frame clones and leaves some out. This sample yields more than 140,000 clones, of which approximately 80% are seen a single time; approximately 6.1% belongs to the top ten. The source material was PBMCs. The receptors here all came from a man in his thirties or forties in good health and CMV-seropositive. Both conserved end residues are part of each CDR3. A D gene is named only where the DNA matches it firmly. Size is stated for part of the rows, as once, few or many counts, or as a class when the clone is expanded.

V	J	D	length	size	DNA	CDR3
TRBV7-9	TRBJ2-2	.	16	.	TGTTCCAGCAGCTTCATCGGCCTAGAGGGTACCGGGGAGCTGTTTTTT	CSSSFIGLEGTGELFF
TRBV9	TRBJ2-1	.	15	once	TGTGCCAGCAGCGACCTGACTAGCTCCTACAATGAGCAGTTCTTC	CASSDLTSSYNEQFF
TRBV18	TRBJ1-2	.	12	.	TGTGCCAGCTCACCAGTTTTGAGGGGCTACACCTTC	CASSPVLRGYTF
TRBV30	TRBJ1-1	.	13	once	TGTGCCTGGAGGGGACAATTGAACACTGAAGCTTTCTTT	CAWRGQLNTEAFF
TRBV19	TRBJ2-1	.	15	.	TGTGCCAGTAGTAGCCTGTCTTCACTAGTAGCTGAGCAGTTCTTC	CASSSLSSLVAEQFF
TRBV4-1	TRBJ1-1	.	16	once	TGCGCCAGCAGCCAAGAAGGTTGGACAGCCAACACTGAAGCTTTCTTT	CASSQEGWTANTEAFF
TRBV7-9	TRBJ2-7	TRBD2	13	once	TGTGCCAGCAGTCCAAGCGGGAACTACGAGCAGTACTTC	CASSPSGNYEQYF
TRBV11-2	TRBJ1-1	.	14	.	TGTGCCAGCAGCTTAGATCGAATACAGGGTGAAGCTTTCTTT	CASSLDRIQGEAFF
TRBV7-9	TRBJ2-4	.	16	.	TGTGCCAGCAGCTTAGTGGGGGCACAAGCCAAAAACATTCAGTACTTC	CASSLVGAQAKNIQYF
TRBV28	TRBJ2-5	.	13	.	TGTGCCAGCAGTTTATACAATCCAGAGACCCAGTACTTC	CASSLYNPETQYF
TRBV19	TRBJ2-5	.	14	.	TGTGCCAGTTCGAGACAGGACCTCCAAGAGACCCAGTACTTC	CASSRQDLQETQYF
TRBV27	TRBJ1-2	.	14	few	TGTGCCAGCAGTTTATACGCAACAGAATATGGCTACACCTTC	CASSLYATEYGYTF
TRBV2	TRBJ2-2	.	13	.	TGTGCCAGCAGTGTTGCCAGCACCGGGGAGCTGTTTTTT	CASSVASTGELFF
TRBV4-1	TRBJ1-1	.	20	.	TGCGCCAGCAGCTCCTTGAGGACAGAGGTCAAGATTAGGGTGAACACTGAAGCTTTCTTT	CASSSLRTEVKIRVNTEAFF
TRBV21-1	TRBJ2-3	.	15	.	TGTGCCAGCAGCAAAGAAATACAGGGGCCAGATACGCAGTATTTT	CASSKEIQGPDTQYF
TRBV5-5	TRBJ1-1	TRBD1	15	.	TGTGCCAGCAGCCGAAACAGGGGAATGGGCACTGAAGCTTTCTTT	CASSRNRGMGTEAFF
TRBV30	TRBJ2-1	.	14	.	TGTGCCTGGAGTGTGGGGGGGAGGGGGGGTGAGCAGTTCTTC	CAWSVGGRGGEQFF
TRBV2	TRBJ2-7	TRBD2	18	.	TGTGCCACCCTAGGAAAGGGGACTAGCGGGAGGAGCTCCTACGAGCAGTACTTC	CATLGKGTSGRSSYEQYF
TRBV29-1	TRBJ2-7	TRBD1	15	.	TGCAGCGTTGAAGATAGAGACAGGGGGCTCTACGAGCAGTACTTC	CSVEDRDRGLYEQYF
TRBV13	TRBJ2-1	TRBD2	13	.	TGTGCCAGCAGCTTAGGCCGGGGGGATGAGCAGTTCTTC	CASSLGRGDEQFF
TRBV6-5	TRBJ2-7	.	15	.	TGTGCCAGCAGTTCGGGGAGAAATCCTCCCTACGAGCAGTACTTC	CASSSGRNPPYEQYF
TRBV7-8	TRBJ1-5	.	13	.	TGTGCCAGCAGCTTGGGGGGTTTAGGGCCCCAGCATTTT	CASSLGGLGPQHF
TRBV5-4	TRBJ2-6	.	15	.	TGTGCCAGCAGCTTGGCCCGGGAGGGGGCCAACGTCCTGACTTTC	CASSLAREGANVLTF
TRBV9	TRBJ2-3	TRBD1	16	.	TGTGCCAGCAGCGTAGAGTGGGGACAGGGGACAGATACGCAGTATTTT	CASSVEWGQGTDTQYF
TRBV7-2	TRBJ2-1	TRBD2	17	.	TGTGCCAGCAGTAGTCGCCCAAGAGGCGGGAGGTACAATGAGCAGTTCTTC	CASSSRPRGGRYNEQFF
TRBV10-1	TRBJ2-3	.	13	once	TGCGCCAGCAGTCCTCGGGGCACAGATACGCAGTATTTT	CASSPRGTDTQYF
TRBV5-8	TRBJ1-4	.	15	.	TGTGCCAGCAGCCCCGGCCGGAGTTCAAATGAAAAACTGTTTTTT	CASSPGRSSNEKLFF
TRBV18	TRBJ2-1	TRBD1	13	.	TGTGCCAGCTCACCAAACAGGGGAGATGAGCAGTTCTTC	CASSPNRGDEQFF
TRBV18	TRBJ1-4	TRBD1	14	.	TGTGCCAGCTCACCGACAGGGAATAATGAAAAACTGTTTTTT	CASSPTGNNEKLFF
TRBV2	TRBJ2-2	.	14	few	TGTGCCAGCAGGGCGGGACGGTACACCGGGGAGCTGTTTTTT	CASRAGRYTGELFF
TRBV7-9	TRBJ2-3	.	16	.	TGTGCCAGCAGCCCTCCCCTTAGCGGTCGCACAGATACGCAGTATTTT	CASSPPLSGRTDTQYF
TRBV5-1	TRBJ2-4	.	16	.	TGCGCCAGCAGCTTGGAGGGGTTAACGGCCAAAAACATTCAGTACTTC	CASSLEGLTAKNIQYF